This T cell receptor (beta chain) is drawn from a study of T-cell reconstitution after alpha-beta-depleted transplantation in children. Molecular barcoding with unique molecular identifiers was used for the TCRbeta library. From the PCR reads, TCRdb called clonotypes with MiXCR, one entry per CDR3 protein. The sample has about 580,000 distinct CDR3 sequences; roughly 23% are singletons. Trimming took 8 bases from V and 4 from J, leaving 17 bases between them. CDR3 length equals 14 residues. The germline V gene encodes CDR1 MNHEY and CDR2 SVGEGT. This clonotype was seen a handful of times. The sample was PBMCs, mostly from graft donor cells, taken 360 days after TCRalphabeta/CD19-depleted stem cell transplant. This receptor was identified in a boy younger than two who had a stem cell transplant for acute myeloid leukemia, so the T cells may come from the graft donor. This chain joins TRBV6-2 or TRBV6-3 and TRBJ2-5, with D possibly matching TRBD1 (5 bases). The CDR3 DNA follows: TGTGCCAGCTCACGAGGTCGTAGGGGAGAGACCCAGTACTTC. This codes for CASSRGRRGETQYF.